One sample yielded the 29 T cell receptor beta chains listed below, sequenced in a study of naive and memory T cell subsets. Ligated cDNA underwent four rounds of PCR with nested alpha and beta constant region primers and SP2. TCRdb passed the UMI-ligation and nested PCR reads through MiXCR, listing each CDR3 protein once. Of 20,000 to 25,000 distinct CDR3 sequences listed, approximately 6.5% are singletons. Treatment indicated: skin biopsy from PPD injection site in Mantoux-positive individual. TCR cDNA received a 3' ligated oligonucleotide that carried a UMI. Sequenced here: skin, sampled from a tuberculin skin test site. The receptors derive from an adult in good health.

The sample holds many counts of this clonotype. The V call is TRBV6-6, the J call TRBJ2-1, with 8 bases identical to TRBD2. Trimming removed 4 bases from V and 6 bases from J; junction bases left unmatched: 8. In germline, CDR1 is MNHNY, CDR2 SVGAGI (reference sequence). This CDR3 contains 15 residues. This CDR3 is CASSLKREMGNEQFF. CDR3 nucleotides: TGTGCCAGCAGTTTGAAGCGGGAGATGGGCAATGAGCAGTTCTTC.

This clonotype was detected many times. This chain joins TRBV4-1 and TRBJ1-2; the D is unclear. Germline CDR1 reads MGHRA; CDR2 reads YSYEKL. This CDR3 has 14 residues. V lost 1 base, J lost 0 bases, and 6 bases lay in between. CDR3 sequence reads: CASSQVGSNYGYTF. CDR3 coding DNA: TGCGCCAGCAGCCAAGTAGGGTCTAACTATGGCTACACCTTC.

The J gene is TRBJ2-1, the V gene TRBV21-1; the table's D call, TRBD1, was not checked against the DNA. TRBV21-1 is noted as a pseudogene. There are 15 residues in the CDR3. The CDR3 region is CASSGDGDPYNEQFF. The CDR3 DNA reads TGTGCCAGCAGCGGGGACGGGGACCCCTACAATGAGCAGTTCTTC.

The sample holds many counts of this clonotype. The gene calls are TRBV7-8 and TRBJ2-7; D is unclear. Germline CDR1 and CDR2: SGHVS and FQNEAQ. The CDR3 covers 12 residues. V was trimmed by 3 bases and J by 0 bases, leaving 3 bases between them. This chain's CDR3 is CASSFRSYEQYF. Here the CDR3 DNA reads TGTGCCAGCAGCTTCCGCTCCTACGAGCAGTACTTC.

This clonotype was detected many times. CDR3 in DNA: TGTGCCAGCAGTTACGGGGGGACTAGCGGGAGTATGGGGCAGTACTTC. Translating it yields CASSYGGTSGSMGQYF. V is TRBV6-5 and J is TRBJ2-7; TRBD2 matches 14 bases. This CDR3 spans 16 amino acids. V shed 2 bases and J 9 bases; nucleotides not matched to a gene: 9. Germline CDR1 reads MNHEY; CDR2 reads SVGAGI.

This clonotype has a count of ten or more. This sequence joins TRBV11-2 and TRBJ1-2; D remains unclear. Germline V gene data show CDR1 as SGHAT and CDR2 as FQNNGV. The CDR3 length is 13 residues. V dropped 4 bases and J dropped 3 bases, with 9 bases sitting between them. This CDR3 is CASSWGFDYGYTF. Written as DNA, the CDR3 is TGTGCCAGCAGCTGGGGATTTGACTATGGCTACACCTTC.

V usage is TRBV6-1 and J usage is TRBJ1-2; D not resolved. Trimming stripped 4 bases from V and 0 bases from J, with 9 bases between. This CDR3 comprises 14 residues. Per germline, CDR1 MNHNS and CDR2 SASEGT. The chain's CDR3 is CASSVPYANYGYTF. The CDR3 DNA follows: TGTGCCAGCAGTGTTCCGTACGCTAACTATGGCTACACCTTC.

This clonotype was seen only a few times. The rearrangement joins TRBV28 to TRBJ1-2; 10 bases align to TRBD1. CDR3 length equals 15 residues. Germline V gene data show CDR1 as MDHEN and CDR2 as SYDVKM. V shed 7 bases, J shed 2 bases, and the junction held 7 bases outside the gene matches. CDR3 sequence reads: CASTPPGQGNYGYTF. As DNA, the CDR3 is TGTGCCAGCACCCCTCCGGGACAGGGGAACTATGGCTACACCTTC.

This clonotype was counted between two and nine times. The chain employs TRBV2 and TRBJ1-1; 8 bases fit TRBD1. The J segment lost 4 bases and the V segment lost 6 bases, leaving 1 base of the junction unmatched. Germline V gene data show CDR1 as SNHLY and CDR2 as FYNNEI. The CDR3 covers 12 residues. The CDR3 DNA reads TGTGCCAGCAGGACAGGGGTCACTGAAGCTTTCTTT. It encodes CASRTGVTEAFF.

Ten or more counts support this clonotype. CDR3 sequence: CASSPGAAEETQYF. The CDR3 DNA is TGCGCCAGCAGCCCGGGGGCAGCTGAAGAGACCCAGTACTTC. The gene calls are TRBV5-1 and TRBJ2-5; D may be TRBD1 or TRBD2 (6 bases each). Looked up from germline, CDR1 is SGHRS and CDR2 is YFSETQ. The CDR3 is 14 residues long. The germline V and J ends were trimmed by 4 bases and 3 bases, with 13 bases remaining between them.

This clonotype showed up many times. The rearrangement links TRBV5-1 to TRBJ2-1, with TRBD2 matching over 8 bases. The CDR3 covers 13 residues. Germline V gene sequence: CDR1 SGHRS, CDR2 YFSETQ. V trimming: 0 bases; J trimming: 9 bases; junction bases outside the gene matches: 2. CDR3 region: CASSLGLASEQFF. Here the CDR3 DNA reads TGCGCCAGCAGCTTGGGACTAGCGAGTGAGCAGTTCTTC.

This clonotype was observed many times. This sequence joins TRBV30 and TRBJ1-1; D is uncertain. This CDR3 is built from 13 residues. Germline CDR1 and CDR2: GTSNPN and SVGIG (reference sequence). Trimming removed 0 bases from V and 4 bases from J, with 9 bases in between. The CDR3 DNA reads as TGTGCCTGGAGTGTACAGATAAGCACTGAAGCTTTCTTT. This codes for CAWSVQISTEAFF.

This clonotype was counted at least ten times. This chain connects TRBV7-3 to TRBJ2-3; 13 bases fit TRBD2. Germline V gene lookup returns CDR1 SGHTA and CDR2 FQGTGA. This CDR3 has 16 amino acids. V lost 6 bases, J lost 8 bases, and 11 bases stayed unmatched. The CDR3, as DNA: TGTGCCAGCAGTACCGGACTAGCGGGAGCCCATCGTACGCAGTATTTT. Amino acids: CASSTGLAGAHRTQYF. The full variable domain, in which reference TRBV7-3 and TRBJ2-3 provide the parts outside the CDR3, is GAGVSQTPSNKVTEKGKYVELRCDPISGHTALYWYRQSLGQGPEFLIYFQGTGAADDSGLPNDRFFAVRPEGSVSTLKIQRTERGDSAVYLCASSTGLAGAHRTQYFGPGTRLTVL.

The sample holds many counts of this clonotype. This chain joins TRBV7-8 and TRBJ2-2, with D maybe TRBD2 (7 bases). Germline CDR1 reads SGHVS; CDR2 reads FQNEAQ. Trimming removed 5 bases from V and 2 bases from J, with 12 bases in between. The CDR3 is 15 residues long. In DNA form, the CDR3 reads TGTGCCAGCAGCAGGGGGGGACCTAACACCGGGGAGCTGTTTTTT. Protein product: CASSRGGPNTGELFF.

This clonotype was seen a handful of times. The chain combines TRBV20-1 with TRBJ2-7, with 9 bases aligning to TRBD2. V lost 6 bases and J lost 2; bases outside the gene matches: 5. Germline CDR1 reads DFQATT; CDR2 reads SNEGSKA (reference sequence). This CDR3 region has 13 residues. For the CDR3, the DNA is TGCAGTGCCGGGGGGACTAGCACCTACGAGCAGTACTTC. Its translation: CSAGGTSTYEQYF.

This clonotype occurred many times. This chain links TRBV4-2 with TRBJ2-1; D not resolved. The CDR3 totals 12 residues. Germline assignment: CDR1 LGHNA and CDR2 YNFKEQ. The V and J ends lost 5 bases and 10 bases respectively, with 12 bases between them. CDR3 protein: CASSGMSVEQFF. In DNA form, the CDR3 reads TGTGCCAGCAGCGGGATGTCGGTAGAGCAGTTCTTC.

This clonotype was observed a few times. The rearrangement uses TRBV3-1 and TRBJ1-1, with 7 bases aligning to TRBD1. The V and J ends lost 3 bases and 3 bases, in that order; junction bases with no gene match: 4. Germline CDR1 LGHDT, CDR2 YNNKEL (reference sequence). The CDR3 has 14 amino acids. This chain's CDR3 is CASSHPGGDTEAFF. CDR3 bases: TGTGCCAGCAGCCACCCAGGGGGAGACACTGAAGCTTTCTTT.

Judged by abundance, this clonotype is medium-sized. Written as DNA, the CDR3 is TGTGCCAGCAGTTACTCGCTGGTACAGGGGAGTAGGTACCAAGAGACCCAGTACTTC. Its protein product is CASSYSLVQGSRYQETQYF. The chain combines TRBV6-2 or TRBV6-3 with TRBJ2-5; 7 bases align to TRBD1. The V gene end was trimmed by 0 bases and the J gene end by 0 bases; junction bases not matched to a gene: 13. CDR3 length equals 19 residues. Germline loops: CDR1 MNHEY, CDR2 SVGEGT.

The chain links TRBV7-9 to TRBJ2-1; TRBD2 aligns across 11 bases. Per germline, CDR1 SEHNR and CDR2 FQNEAQ (reference sequence). This CDR3 contains 16 residues. V lost 4 bases, J lost 8 bases, and 10 bases stayed unmatched. The CDR3 sequence: CASSSPTSGSLYEQFF. CDR3 in DNA: TGTGCCAGCAGCTCGCCCACTAGCGGGAGTCTCTATGAGCAGTTCTTC.

Sample share makes this clonotype medium-sized (0.01 to 0.1%). The V and J genes are TRBV6-1 and TRBJ2-1, with D tentatively TRBD1 or TRBD2 (6 bases each). V lost 5 bases and J lost 5, with 16 bases in between. CDR1 and CDR2 from the germline V gene are MNHNS and SASEGT. The CDR3 runs to 15 residues. The CDR3 DNA follows: TGTGCCAGCAGTCCGGGGGACACCCGTCACAATGAGCAGTTCTTC. Protein product: CASSPGDTRHNEQFF.

This clonotype has at least ten counts. The rearrangement uses TRBV12-3 or TRBV12-4 and TRBJ2-2, with D possibly TRBD1 on 6 matching bases. The CDR3 has 14 residues. The ends were cut back, 3 bases at V and 7 bases at J, with 12 bases in the middle. In DNA form, the CDR3 reads TGTGCCAGCAGTTTGACAGGTTGGCACGGGGAGCTGTTTTTT. Amino acids: CASSLTGWHGELFF.

This clonotype turned up a few times. The V gene is TRBV20-1, the J gene TRBJ1-5, with D possibly TRBD1 on 5 matching bases. Looked up from germline, CDR1 is DFQATT and CDR2 is SNEGSKA (reference sequence). V shed 3 bases and J shed 11 bases, with 23 bases lying between them. This CDR3 comprises 15 residues. The CDR3 loop reads CSASTPFQAGLTQHF. The CDR3, as DNA: TGCAGTGCTAGTACCCCCTTTCAGGCGGGGCTGACCCAGCATTTT.

This clonotype was counted a few times. The rearrangement links TRBV6-1 to TRBJ1-1, with a weak D call TRBD1 (6 bases). CDR3 length: 14 amino acids. Germline lookup yields CDR1 MNHNS and CDR2 SASEGT. Trimming shortened V by 10 bases and J by 5 bases, and 20 bases separated the two germline ends. The CDR3 is CATGLGGAQTEAFF. CDR3 bases: TGTGCCACCGGCCTGGGGGGGGCTCAAACTGAAGCTTTCTTT.

This clonotype was detected many times. This sequence joins TRBV7-8 and TRBJ2-1; the D gene could be TRBD1 or TRBD2 (5 bases each). Per germline, CDR1 SGHVS and CDR2 FQNEAQ. The CDR3 runs to 16 residues. V shed 5 bases and J shed 8 bases, with 22 bases lying between them. The CDR3 reads CASSTPAGTVLDEQFF. The CDR3 nucleotides read TGTGCCAGCAGCACCCCGGCAGGGACGGTGCTCGATGAGCAGTTCTTC.

This clonotype was detected ten times or more. The CDR3 DNA follows: TGTGCCAGCAGCCAAGAATCTTTATCTAGCGACGGCACAGATACGCAGTATTTT. Translating gives CASSQESLSSDGTDTQYF. The genes are TRBV14 and TRBJ2-3; maybe TRBD2 (6 bases). With 0 bases removed from V and 1 base from J, the gap between germline ends came to 17 bases. Germline lookup yields CDR1 SGHDN and CDR2 FVKESK. This CDR3 is built from 18 residues.

V usage is TRBV15 and J usage is TRBJ2-3; 10 nucleotides align to TRBD2. Germline V CDR1 and CDR2: LNHNV, YYDKDF (reference sequence). Trimming cost V 4 bases and J 4 bases; bases outside gene matches: 5. This CDR3 is built from 15 residues. Written as DNA, the CDR3 is TGTGCCACCAGCACAGCGGGAGGGCCGGCAGATACGCAGTATTTT. This translates into CATSTAGGPADTQYF.

In this sample, this clonotype turned up many times. The chain has TRBV20-1 and TRBJ2-1, with TRBD2 identical over 7 bases. Losses at the gene ends were 6 bases for V and 4 bases for J; bases not matched to a gene: 12. Germline CDR1 is DFQATT and CDR2 is SNEGSKA (reference sequence). This CDR3 is built from 15 residues. CDR3 in amino acids: CSAPRASGDYNEQFF. For the CDR3, the DNA is TGCAGTGCACCCCGGGCTAGCGGAGATTACAATGAGCAGTTCTTC.

This clonotype was seen at least ten times. The CDR3 region is CASSFSESSYEQYF. The CDR3 DNA is TGCGCCAGCAGTTTCAGCGAGAGCTCCTACGAGCAGTACTTC. V usage is TRBV5-1 and J usage is TRBJ2-7; D not resolved. With 5 bases removed from V and 0 bases from J, the gap between germline ends came to 12 bases. The germline CDR1 and CDR2 sequences are SGHRS and YFSETQ. CDR3 size: 14 residues.

This clonotype was observed many times. The CDR3 DNA is TGTGCCAGCAGCCGCACGACAGGGGAAGCCGGAGATACGCAGTATTTT. Translated: CASSRTTGEAGDTQYF. The rearrangement uses TRBV7-9 and TRBJ2-3; 8 positions match TRBD1. This CDR3 comprises 16 residues. The V segment lost 5 bases and the J segment 5 bases; nucleotides outside the gene matches: 12. The germline gives CDR1 SEHNR, CDR2 FQNEAQ (reference sequence). The full variable domain, its missing parts supplied by reference TRBV7-9 and TRBJ2-3, is DTGVSQNPRHKITKRGQNVTFRCDPISEHNRLYWYRQTLGQGPEFLTYFQNEAQLEKSRLLSDRFSAERPKGSFSTLEIQRTEQGDSAMYLCASSRTTGEAGDTQYFGPGTRLTVL.